The 15 T cell receptor beta chains below were found in one sample sequenced in a study of shared clonotypes between healthy human individuals. Only in-frame clones appear in the TCRdb table, and some are missing; sequencing was by immunoSEQ multiplex PCR. This table holds about 1.5 million clones, roughly 98% found once. The sequencing input was naive CD4+ T cells sorted from blood. Subset: CD45RA+ positively selected. The receptors come from a man aged 30 to 39 in good health.

The rearrangement links TRBV4-3 to TRBJ1-1, with TRBD1 matching 7 bases. The length of the CDR3 is 14 residues. In germline, CDR1 is LGHNA, CDR2 YSLEER. V dropped 4 bases and J dropped 1; count of bases not matched to a gene: 3. CDR3 in DNA: TGCGCCAGCAGCCTGGGACAGCAGAACACTGAAGCTTTCTTT. Its translation: CASSLGQQNTEAFF.

This sequence joins TRBV5-1 and TRBJ1-1; 8 nucleotides align to TRBD1. The CDR3 has 15 amino acids. Germline lookup yields CDR1 SGHRS and CDR2 YFSETQ. V was clipped by 4 bases and J by 1 base; unmatched bases: 6. CDR3 in amino acids: CASSLRQGPNTEAFF. Written as DNA, the CDR3 is TGCGCCAGCAGCCTCAGACAGGGGCCGAACACTGAAGCTTTCTTT.

The V gene is TRBV5-6, the J gene TRBJ1-1; D not certain. The V gene's germline CDR1 is SGHDT and CDR2 YYEEEE. The CDR3 is made up of 16 amino acids. Deletions cut 5 bases from V and 1 base from J, with 18 bases between. Here the CDR3 reads CASSRAWARKNTEAFF. In DNA form, the CDR3 reads TGTGCCAGCAGTCGTGCTTGGGCCCGCAAGAACACTGAAGCTTTCTTT. Full variable domain (outside the CDR3, taken from reference TRBV5-6 and TRBJ1-1): DAGVTQSPTHLIKTRGQQVTLRCSPKSGHDTVSWYQQALGQGPQFIFQYYEEEERQRGNFPDRFSGHQFPNYSSELNVNALLLGDSALYLCASSRAWARKNTEAFFGQGTRLTVV.

The gene calls are TRBV5-4 and TRBJ1-4; D is uncertain. In germline, CDR1 is SGHNT, CDR2 YYREEE (reference sequence). Trimming cost V 4 bases and J 8 bases, with 24 bases left between them. The CDR3 sequence is 17 residues long. CDR3: CASSPMGNVGAGEKLFF. The CDR3 DNA sequence: TGTGCCAGCAGCCCCATGGGTAATGTGGGCGCCGGGGAAAAACTGTTTTTT.

The CDR3 here is CASSKALSATGELFF. The CDR3 DNA reads as TGTGCCAGCAGCAAAGCGCTTTCTGCCACCGGGGAGCTGTTTTTT. The chain recombines TRBV21-1 with TRBJ2-2. TRBV21-1 corresponds to a pseudogene. The CDR3 has 15 amino acids.

The V and J genes are TRBV5-4 and TRBJ2-1; D is unresolved. This CDR3 contains 15 residues. V was trimmed by 0 bases and J by 0 bases, leaving 7 bases between them. Germline V gene sequence: CDR1 SGHNT, CDR2 YYREEE (reference sequence). The CDR3: CASSLGSISYNEQFF. The DNA of the CDR3 is TGTGCCAGCAGCTTGGGTTCCATCTCCTACAATGAGCAGTTCTTC. The full variable domain, its missing parts supplied by reference TRBV5-4 and TRBJ2-1, is ETGVTQSPTHLIKTRGQQVTLRCSSQSGHNTVSWYQQALGQGPQFIFQYYREEENGRGNFPPRFSGLQFPNYSSELNVNALELDDSALYLCASSLGSISYNEQFFGPGTRLTVL.

This clone came up once. The rearrangement joins TRBV2 to TRBJ2-7, with D perhaps matching TRBD2 (6 bases). V lost 3 bases to trimming and J lost 2 bases, with 11 bases between them. Germline V gene data show CDR1 as SNHLY and CDR2 as FYNNEI. The CDR3 sequence is 14 residues long. CDR3 nucleotide sequence: TGTGCCAGCAGTGATGCCGGGAGTCCCTACGAGCAGTACTTC. Encoded protein: CASSDAGSPYEQYF.

V is TRBV5-4 and J is TRBJ1-2; 12 positions match TRBD1. CDR1 is SGHNT, CDR2 YYREEE, per germline (reference sequence). CDR3 size: 16 residues. The junction had 8 bases not matched to a gene; V was cut back by 5 bases and J by 3 bases. The CDR3 DNA follows: TGTGCCAGCAGAGCCCCCGGGACAGGGGGCCACTATGGCTACACCTTC. Translated: CASRAPGTGGHYGYTF.

V gene TRBV5-1 combines with J gene TRBJ2-7; D may be TRBD2 (5 bases). The CDR3 consists of 14 residues. Germline V gene data show CDR1 as SGHRS and CDR2 as YFSETQ. Trimming took off 4 bases at V and 2 bases at J, with 13 bases between the two ends. DNA of the CDR3: TGCGCCAGCAGCCCTCAAAGCGGTCCCTACGAGCAGTACTTC. Protein sequence: CASSPQSGPYEQYF.

This chain connects TRBV5-1 to TRBJ1-1, with unresolved D. The CDR3 spans 14 residues. CDR1 and CDR2 (germline): SGHRS, YFSETQ. Trimming removed 1 base from V and 3 bases from J, with 10 bases in between. CDR3 amino acids: CASSLRGPDTEAFF. The CDR3 coding sequence is TGCGCCAGCAGCTTGAGAGGGCCCGACACTGAAGCTTTCTTT. The entire variable domain, with the rest obtained from reference TRBV5-1 and TRBJ1-1, is as follows: KAGVTQTPRYLIKTRGQQVTLSCSPISGHRSVSWYQQTPGQGLQFLFEYFSETQRNKGNFPGRFSGRQFSNSRSEMNVSTLELGDSALYLCASSLRGPDTEAFFGQGTRLTVV.

The J gene is TRBJ2-3, the V gene TRBV19, with D possibly matching TRBD2 (6 bases). This CDR3 is 13 amino acids long. Trimming cost V 6 bases and J 4 bases, with 11 bases left between them. Germline assignment: CDR1 LNHDA and CDR2 SQIVND (reference sequence). CDR3 in DNA: TGTGCCAGTAGCGGGAGCCTTCCAGATACGCAGTATTTT. Its protein product is CASSGSLPDTQYF.

The chain employs TRBV2 and TRBJ2-4, with TRBD1 identical over 7 bases. The V gene's germline CDR1 is SNHLY and CDR2 FYNNEI. V trimming: 4 bases; J trimming: 5 bases; junction bases outside the gene matches: 5. The CDR3 is 14 amino acids. In DNA, the CDR3 is TGTGCCAGCAGTGGTAGGCAGGGGGAAAACATTCAGTACTTC. Its protein is CASSGRQGENIQYF.

The chain carries TRBV5-1 and TRBJ2-7; a possible D gene is TRBD2 (6 bases). CDR1 and CDR2 (germline): SGHRS, YFSETQ. V was shortened by 2 bases and J by 5 bases, with 14 bases between the two germline ends. The CDR3 runs 14 residues. CDR3 nucleotides: TGCGCCAGCAGCTTCCAAGCGGGCATGGACGAGCAGTACTTC. It translates to CASSFQAGMDEQYF. The variable domain in full, completed from reference TRBV5-1 and TRBJ2-7, reads KAGVTQTPRYLIKTRGQQVTLSCSPISGHRSVSWYQQTPGQGLQFLFEYFSETQRNKGNFPGRFSGRQFSNSRSEMNVSTLELGDSALYLCASSFQAGMDEQYFGPGTRLTVT.

The chain couples TRBV11-3 to TRBJ2-2; TRBD2 matches 12 bases. CDR3 length: 18 amino acids. After removal of 2 bases from V and 6 bases from J, the junction contained 10 bases not matched to a gene. Germline V gene lookup returns CDR1 SGHNT and CDR2 YENEEA. In DNA form, the CDR3 reads TGTGCCAGCAGCTTACCTTGGACTAGCGGGAACGAGGCCGGGGAGCTGTTTTTT. It specifies CASSLPWTSGNEAGELFF.

This CDR3 is CASSLSWTSGTDTQYF. DNA for the CDR3: TGTGCCAGCAGTTTATCTTGGACTAGCGGGACAGATACGCAGTATTTT. V is TRBV27 and J is TRBJ2-3; 11 nucleotides agree with TRBD2. This CDR3 contains 16 residues. Trimming removed 0 bases from V and 3 bases from J; junction bases left unmatched: 2. Looked up from germline, CDR1 is MNHEY and CDR2 is SMNVEV (reference sequence).